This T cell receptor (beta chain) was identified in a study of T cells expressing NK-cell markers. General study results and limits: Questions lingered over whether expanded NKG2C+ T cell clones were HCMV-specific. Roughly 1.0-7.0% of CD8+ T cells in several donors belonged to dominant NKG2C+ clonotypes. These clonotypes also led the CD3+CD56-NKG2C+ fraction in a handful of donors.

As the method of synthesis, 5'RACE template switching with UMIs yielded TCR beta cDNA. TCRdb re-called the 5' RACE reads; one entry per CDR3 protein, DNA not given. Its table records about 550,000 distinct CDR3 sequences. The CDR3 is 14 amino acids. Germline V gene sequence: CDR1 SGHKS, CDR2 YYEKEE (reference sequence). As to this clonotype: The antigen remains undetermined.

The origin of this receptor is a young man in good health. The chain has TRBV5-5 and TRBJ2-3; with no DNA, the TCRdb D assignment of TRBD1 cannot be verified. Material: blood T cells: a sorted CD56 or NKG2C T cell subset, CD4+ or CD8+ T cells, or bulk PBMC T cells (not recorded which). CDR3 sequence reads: CASTIRTGGDTQYF.